This passage covers 6 T cell receptor beta chains from one sample sequenced in a study of OX40 agonist ivuxolimab in advanced cancers. The assay was immunoSEQ multiplex PCR, and TCRdb's table has in-frame clones only and misses some. The profile shows tens of thousands of clones, around 84% of them singletons. The sample was CD4+ or CD8+ T cells sorted from blood, taken in a trial of the OX40 agonist ivuxolimab. These receptors originate from an adult with an advanced solid tumor such as melanoma, head and neck, liver or kidney cancer.

The sample holds one count of this clone. The genes are TRBV28 and TRBJ2-3; TRBD1 might be the D (5 bases). Germline V gene sequence: CDR1 MDHEN, CDR2 SYDVKM. Trimming took off 3 bases at V and 4 bases at J, with 8 bases between the two ends. This CDR3 region has 13 residues. CDR3 residues: CASSLKTADTQYF. As DNA, the CDR3 is TGTGCCAGCAGTTTGAAGACAGCAGATACGCAGTATTTT.

The gene calls are TRBV28 and TRBJ2-5, with D perhaps assigned TRBD1 or TRBD2 (5 bases each). The CDR3 covers 13 residues. V was pared by 8 bases and J by 2 bases, with 12 bases between. Germline V gene lookup returns CDR1 MDHEN and CDR2 SYDVKM. Written as DNA, the CDR3 is TGTGCCAGCCTCCGGGACGCACAAGAGACCCAGTACTTC. Encoded protein: CASLRDAQETQYF.

The V and J genes are TRBV15 and TRBJ2-1; D unresolved. Deletions cut 0 bases from V and 9 bases from J, with 6 bases between. The CDR3 has 12 amino acids. Looked up from germline, CDR1 is LNHNV and CDR2 is YYDKDF (reference sequence). Written as DNA, the CDR3 is TGTGCCACCAGCAGAGATACAAGTGAGCAGTTCTTC. It encodes CATSRDTSEQFF.

The chain couples TRBV28 to TRBJ2-5; TRBD1 agrees at 10 bases. This CDR3 has 15 amino acids. Germline CDR1 MDHEN, CDR2 SYDVKM. Trimming removed 4 bases from V and 2 bases from J; junction bases left unmatched: 4. CDR3 in amino acids: CASSSPGQGQETQYF. In DNA, the CDR3 is TGTGCCAGCAGTTCACCGGGACAGGGGCAAGAGACCCAGTACTTC.

This clone was counted a single time. V is TRBV7-2 and J is TRBJ1-1, with a tentative D call TRBD1 (6 bases). This CDR3 comprises 11 residues. V lost 5 bases and J lost 10, with 11 bases in between. Germline V CDR1 and CDR2: SGHTA, FQGNSA. CDR3 amino acids: CASSQDSSAFF. As DNA, the CDR3 is TGTGCCAGCAGCCAGGACAGCTCAGCTTTCTTT.

This clone was counted a single time. V is TRBV7-2 and J is TRBJ2-1, with 12 bases lining up with TRBD2. With V trimmed by 2 bases and J by 1 base, 6 bases remained unmatched. Germline CDR1 SGHTA, CDR2 FQGNSA. The CDR3 contains 18 residues. This CDR3 reads CASSLTSGGFLSYNEQFF. The DNA of the CDR3 is TGTGCCAGCAGCTTAACTAGCGGGGGGTTCCTTTCCTACAATGAGCAGTTCTTC.